This T cell receptor beta chain was retrieved from a study of memory CD4+ T cells and cytomegalovirus serostatus. Regarding the study as a whole: CD4+ memory repertoires contained about 40% of the 164 reported CMV TCRbeta sequences.

The CDR3 has 17 amino acids. Germline V CDR1 and CDR2: SGHNT, YYREEE (reference sequence). V shed 3 bases and J 2 bases; nucleotides not matched to a gene: 8. Data came from immunoSEQ multiplex PCR; TCRdb stores just in-frame clones and leaves some out. The sample has about 44,000 clones; approximately 82% are singletons. The sort gate was single viable CD3+CD4+CD8-CD45RO+ cells for memory CD4+ T cells. CD4+ T cells were isolated by positive magnetic selection. Concerning this clone: The antigen remains unidentified.

This chain links TRBV5-4 with TRBJ2-3; TRBD2 matches at 11 bases. Material: memory CD4+ T cells from blood. The clonotype comes from an adult in good health and CMV-seronegative. This CDR3 is CASSYSSGGLNTDTQYF. The CDR3 DNA sequence: TGTGCCAGCAGCTATTCTAGCGGGGGGCTCAACACAGATACGCAGTATTTT.